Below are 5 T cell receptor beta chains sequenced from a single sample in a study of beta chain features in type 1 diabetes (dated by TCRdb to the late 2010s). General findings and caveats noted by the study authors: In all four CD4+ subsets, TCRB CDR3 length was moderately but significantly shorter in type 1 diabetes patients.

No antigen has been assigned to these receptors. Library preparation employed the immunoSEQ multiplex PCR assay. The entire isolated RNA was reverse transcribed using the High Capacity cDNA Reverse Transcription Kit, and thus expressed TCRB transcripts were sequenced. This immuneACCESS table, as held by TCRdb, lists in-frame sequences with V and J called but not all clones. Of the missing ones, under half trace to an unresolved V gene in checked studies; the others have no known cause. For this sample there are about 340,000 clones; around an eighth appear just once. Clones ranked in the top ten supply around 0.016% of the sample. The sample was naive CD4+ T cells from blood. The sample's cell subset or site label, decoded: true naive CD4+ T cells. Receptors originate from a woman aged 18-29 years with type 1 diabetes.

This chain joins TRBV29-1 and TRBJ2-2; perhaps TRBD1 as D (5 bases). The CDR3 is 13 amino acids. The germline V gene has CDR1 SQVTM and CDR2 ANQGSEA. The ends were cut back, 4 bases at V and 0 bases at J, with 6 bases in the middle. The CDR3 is CSVGGTNTGELFF. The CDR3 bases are TGCAGCGTTGGGGGCACGAACACCGGGGAGCTGTTTTTT.

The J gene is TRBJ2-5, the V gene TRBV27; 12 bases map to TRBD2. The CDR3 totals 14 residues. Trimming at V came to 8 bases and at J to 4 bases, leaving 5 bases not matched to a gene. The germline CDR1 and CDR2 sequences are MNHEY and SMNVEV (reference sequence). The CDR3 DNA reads TGTGCCAGCTCTAGCGGGAGGGCCAGAGAGACCCAGTACTTC. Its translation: CASSSGRARETQYF.

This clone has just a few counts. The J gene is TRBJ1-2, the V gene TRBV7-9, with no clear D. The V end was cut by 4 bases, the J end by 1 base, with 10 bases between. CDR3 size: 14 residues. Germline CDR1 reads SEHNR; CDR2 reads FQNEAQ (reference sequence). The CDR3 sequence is CASSSQRNNYGYTF. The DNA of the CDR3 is TGTGCCAGCAGCTCCCAGCGGAATAACTATGGCTACACCTTC.

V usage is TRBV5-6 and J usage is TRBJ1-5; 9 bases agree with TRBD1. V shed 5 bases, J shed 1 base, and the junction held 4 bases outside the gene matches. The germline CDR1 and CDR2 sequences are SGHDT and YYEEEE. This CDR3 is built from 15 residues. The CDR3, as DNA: TGTGCCAGCAGGCTACAGGGGGCAAGCAATCAGCCCCAGCATTTT. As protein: CASRLQGASNQPQHF.

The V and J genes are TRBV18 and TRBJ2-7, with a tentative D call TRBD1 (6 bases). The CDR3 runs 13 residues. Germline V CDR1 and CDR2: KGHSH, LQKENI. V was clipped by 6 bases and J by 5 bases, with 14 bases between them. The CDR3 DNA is TGTGCCAGCTCTCCGACCCAGGGGCACGAGCAGTACGTC. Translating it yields CASSPTQGHEQYV.